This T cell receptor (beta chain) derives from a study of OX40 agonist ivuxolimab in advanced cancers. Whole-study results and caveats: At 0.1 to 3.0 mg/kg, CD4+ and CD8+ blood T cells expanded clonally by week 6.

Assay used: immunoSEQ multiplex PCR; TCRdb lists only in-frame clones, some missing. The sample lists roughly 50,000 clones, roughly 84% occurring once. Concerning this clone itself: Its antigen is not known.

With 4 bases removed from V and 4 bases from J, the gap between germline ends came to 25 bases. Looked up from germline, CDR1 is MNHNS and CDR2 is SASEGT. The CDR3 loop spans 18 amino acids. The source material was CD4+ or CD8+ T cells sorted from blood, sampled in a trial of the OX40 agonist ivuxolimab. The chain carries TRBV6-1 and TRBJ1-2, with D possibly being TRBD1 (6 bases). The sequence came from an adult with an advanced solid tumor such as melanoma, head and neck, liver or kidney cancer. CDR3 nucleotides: TGTGCCAGCAGTGTACAACAGGGACGCCGAACCCTTAGCTATGGCTACACCTTC. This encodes CASSVQQGRRTLSYGYTF.